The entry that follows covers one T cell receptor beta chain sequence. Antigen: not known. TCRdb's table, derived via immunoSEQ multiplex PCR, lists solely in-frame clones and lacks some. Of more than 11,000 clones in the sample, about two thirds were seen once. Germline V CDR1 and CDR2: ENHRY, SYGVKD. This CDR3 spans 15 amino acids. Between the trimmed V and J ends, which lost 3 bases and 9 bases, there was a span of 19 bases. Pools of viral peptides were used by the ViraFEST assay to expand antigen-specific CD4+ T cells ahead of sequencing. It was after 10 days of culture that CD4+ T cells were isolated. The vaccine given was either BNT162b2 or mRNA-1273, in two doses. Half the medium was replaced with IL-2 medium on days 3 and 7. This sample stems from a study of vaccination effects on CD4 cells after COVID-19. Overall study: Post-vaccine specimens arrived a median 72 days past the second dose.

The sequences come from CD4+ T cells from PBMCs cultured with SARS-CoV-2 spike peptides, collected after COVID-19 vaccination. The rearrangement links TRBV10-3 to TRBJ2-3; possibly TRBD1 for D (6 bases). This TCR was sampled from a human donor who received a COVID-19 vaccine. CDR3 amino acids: CAISESGTSWRTQYF. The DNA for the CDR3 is TGTGCCATCAGTGAATCGGGGACATCATGGCGGACGCAGTATTTT.